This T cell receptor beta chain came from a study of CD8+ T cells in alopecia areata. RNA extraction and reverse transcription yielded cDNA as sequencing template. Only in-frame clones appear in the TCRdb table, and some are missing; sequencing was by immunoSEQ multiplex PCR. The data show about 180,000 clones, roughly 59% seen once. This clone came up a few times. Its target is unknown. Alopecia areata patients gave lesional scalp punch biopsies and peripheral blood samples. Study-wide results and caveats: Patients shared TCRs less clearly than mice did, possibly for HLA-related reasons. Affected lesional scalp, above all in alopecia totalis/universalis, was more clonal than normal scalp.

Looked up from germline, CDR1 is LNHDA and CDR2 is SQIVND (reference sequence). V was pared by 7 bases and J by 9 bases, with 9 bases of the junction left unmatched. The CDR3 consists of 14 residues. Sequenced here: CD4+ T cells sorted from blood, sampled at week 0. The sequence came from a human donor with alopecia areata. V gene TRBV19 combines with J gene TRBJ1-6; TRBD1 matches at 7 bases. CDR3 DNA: TGTGCCAGTAAGACAGGGCACTCCAGTTCACCCCTCCACTTT. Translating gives CASKTGHSSSPLHF.